This T cell receptor beta chain was sequenced during a study of cytomegalovirus exposure and HLA in healthy donors. The CDR3 covers 11 residues. Trimming removed 3 bases at V and 5 bases at J, with 8 bases between. CDR1 and CDR2 (germline): DFQATT, SNEGSKA (reference sequence). In this sample, this clone turned up a few times. Clones were sequenced by immunoSEQ multiplex PCR, and TCRdb holds only the in-frame ones, with some missing. This sample has about 170,000 clones, with approximately 86% found just once. The clonotype was recovered from a young man in good health and CMV-seropositive. Sample: PBMCs. The chain has TRBV20-1 and TRBJ2-7, with D unclear. The CDR3 loop is CSASTRDEQYF. The CDR3, as DNA: TGCAGTGCTAGCACCCGGGACGAGCAGTACTTC.